This record covers a single T cell receptor beta chain. Its specificity is unknown. CDR1 is SGHRS and CDR2 is YFSETQ in the germline V gene. The CDR3 is 14 residues long. V lost 4 bases and J 3 bases, leaving 13 bases between the germline ends. PCR was performed using 60 Vbeta and 13 Jbeta primers. Assay used: immunoSEQ multiplex PCR; TCRdb lists only in-frame clones, some missing. This sample has roughly 180,000 clones; approximately 80% occur once, and the top ten carry 1.2%. The sample belongs to a study of cytomegalovirus exposure and HLA in healthy donors. General observations from the study: Some TCR beta chains (approximately 180 of them) were listed as cytomegalovirus-associated.

The V gene is TRBV5-1, the J gene TRBJ1-1; D is ambiguous. Source material: PBMCs. This clonotype was sampled from a girl aged 2 to 10 in good health and CMV-seropositive. The CDR3, as DNA: TGCGCCAGCAGCCCCGTGCCGAGGGACACTGAAGCTTTCTTT. This gives the protein CASSPVPRDTEAFF.